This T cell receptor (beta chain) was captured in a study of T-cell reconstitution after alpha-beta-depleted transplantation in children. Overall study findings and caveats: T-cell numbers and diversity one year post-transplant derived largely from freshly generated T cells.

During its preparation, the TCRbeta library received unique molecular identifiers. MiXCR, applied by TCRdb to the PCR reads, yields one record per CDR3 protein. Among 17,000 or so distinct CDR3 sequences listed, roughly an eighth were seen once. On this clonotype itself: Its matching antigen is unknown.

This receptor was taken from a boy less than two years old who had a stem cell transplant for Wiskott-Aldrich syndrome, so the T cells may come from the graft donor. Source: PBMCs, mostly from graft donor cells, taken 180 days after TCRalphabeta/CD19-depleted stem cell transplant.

CDR3 in DNA: TGTGCCAGCAGCACGGGGCGAGGGGGGACCGGGGAGCTGTTTTTT. Amino acid sequence: CASSTGRGGTGELFF. This chain connects TRBV28 to TRBJ2-2; either TRBD1 or TRBD2 may supply D (6 bases each). V lost 6 bases, J lost 5 bases, and 16 bases lay in between. The CDR3 is made up of 15 amino acids. CDR1 and CDR2 (germline): MDHEN, SYDVKM.